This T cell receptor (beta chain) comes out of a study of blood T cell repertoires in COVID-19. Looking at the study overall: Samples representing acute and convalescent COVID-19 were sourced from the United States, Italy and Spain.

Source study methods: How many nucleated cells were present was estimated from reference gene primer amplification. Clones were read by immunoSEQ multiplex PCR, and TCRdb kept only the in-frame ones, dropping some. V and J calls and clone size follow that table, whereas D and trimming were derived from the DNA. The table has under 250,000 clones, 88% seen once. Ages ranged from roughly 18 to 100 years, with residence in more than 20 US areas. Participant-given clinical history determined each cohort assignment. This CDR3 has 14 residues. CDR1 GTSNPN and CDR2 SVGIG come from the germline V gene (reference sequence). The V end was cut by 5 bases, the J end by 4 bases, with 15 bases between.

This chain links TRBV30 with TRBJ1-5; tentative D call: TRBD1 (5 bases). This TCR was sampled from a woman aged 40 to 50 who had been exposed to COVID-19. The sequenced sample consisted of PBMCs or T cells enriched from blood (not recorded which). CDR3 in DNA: TGTGCCTGGTCGCCAGGGTTACTTAATCAGCCCCAGCATTTT. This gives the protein CAWSPGLLNQPQHF.